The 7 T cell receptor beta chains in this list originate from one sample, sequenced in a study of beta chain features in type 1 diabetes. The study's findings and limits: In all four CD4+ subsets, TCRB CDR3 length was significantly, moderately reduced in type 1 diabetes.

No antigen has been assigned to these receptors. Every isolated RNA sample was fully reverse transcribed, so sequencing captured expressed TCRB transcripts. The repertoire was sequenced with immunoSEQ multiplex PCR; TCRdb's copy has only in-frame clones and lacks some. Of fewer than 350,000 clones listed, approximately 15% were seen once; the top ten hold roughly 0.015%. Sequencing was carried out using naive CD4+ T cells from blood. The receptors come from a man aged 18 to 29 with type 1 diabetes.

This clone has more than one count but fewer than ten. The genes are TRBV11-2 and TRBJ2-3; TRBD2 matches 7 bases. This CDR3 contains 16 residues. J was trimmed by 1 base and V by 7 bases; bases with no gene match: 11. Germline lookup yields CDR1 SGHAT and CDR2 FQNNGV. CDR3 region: CASTQRRLAGTDTQYF. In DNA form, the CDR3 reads TGTGCCAGCACCCAAAGAAGGCTAGCGGGCACAGATACGCAGTATTTT.

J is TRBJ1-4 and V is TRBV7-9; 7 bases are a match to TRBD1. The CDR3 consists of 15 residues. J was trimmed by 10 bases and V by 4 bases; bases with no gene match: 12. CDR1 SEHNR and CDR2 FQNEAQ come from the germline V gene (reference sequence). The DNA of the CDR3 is TGTGCCAGCAGCTCCTCGGGCACAGGGGTTGGAAAACTGTTTTTT. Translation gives CASSSSGTGVGKLFF.

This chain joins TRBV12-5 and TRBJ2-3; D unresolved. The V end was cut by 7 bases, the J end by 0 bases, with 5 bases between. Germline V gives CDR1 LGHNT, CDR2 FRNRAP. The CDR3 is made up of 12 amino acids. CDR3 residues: CASAGSTDTQYF. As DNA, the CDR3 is TGTGCTAGTGCCGGGAGCACAGATACGCAGTATTTT.

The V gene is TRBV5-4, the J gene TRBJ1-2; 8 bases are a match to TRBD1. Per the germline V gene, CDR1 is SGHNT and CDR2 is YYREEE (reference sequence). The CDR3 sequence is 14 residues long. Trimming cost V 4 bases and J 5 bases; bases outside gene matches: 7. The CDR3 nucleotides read TGTGCCAGCAGCGTCCGGGACAGGAATTATGGCTACACCTTC. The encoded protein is CASSVRDRNYGYTF.

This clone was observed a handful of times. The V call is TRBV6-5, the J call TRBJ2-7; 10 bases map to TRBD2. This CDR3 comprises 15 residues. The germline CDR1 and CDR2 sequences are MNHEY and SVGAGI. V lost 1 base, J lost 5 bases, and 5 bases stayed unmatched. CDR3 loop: CASSYWSLAGDEQYF. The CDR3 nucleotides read TGTGCCAGCAGTTACTGGTCGCTAGCGGGAGACGAGCAGTACTTC.

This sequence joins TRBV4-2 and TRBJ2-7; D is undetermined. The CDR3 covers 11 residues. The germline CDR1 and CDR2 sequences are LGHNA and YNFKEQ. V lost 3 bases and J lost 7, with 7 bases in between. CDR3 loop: CASSQSFEQYF. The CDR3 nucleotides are TGTGCCAGCAGCCAGTCCTTTGAGCAGTACTTC.

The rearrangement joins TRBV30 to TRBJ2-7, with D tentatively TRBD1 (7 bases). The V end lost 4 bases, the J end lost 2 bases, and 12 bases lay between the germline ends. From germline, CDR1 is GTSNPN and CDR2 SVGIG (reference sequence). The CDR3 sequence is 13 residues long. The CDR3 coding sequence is TGTGCCTGGACCAGGGGGGCCCCCTACGAGCAGTACTTC. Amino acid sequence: CAWTRGAPYEQYF.